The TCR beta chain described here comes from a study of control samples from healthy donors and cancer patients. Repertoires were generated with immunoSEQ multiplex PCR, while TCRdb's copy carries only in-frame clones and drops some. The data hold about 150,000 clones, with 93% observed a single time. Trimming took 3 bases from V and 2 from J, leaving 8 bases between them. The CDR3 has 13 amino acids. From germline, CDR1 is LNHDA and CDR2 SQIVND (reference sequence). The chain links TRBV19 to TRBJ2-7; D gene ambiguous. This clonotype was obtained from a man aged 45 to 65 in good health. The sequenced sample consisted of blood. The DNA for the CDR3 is TGTGCCAGTAGTATCGGCGCAGCCTACGAGCAGTACTTC. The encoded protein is CASSIGAAYEQYF.